Here is one T cell receptor (beta chain) with its context. Its specificity is unknown. This record belongs to a study of blood T cells in healthy people across ages. Study at large: About one barcoded beta molecule was captured per two T cells (by template switching). Study-wide findings and caveats: Strongly correlated with naive T cell percentage was TCR beta diversity.

The germline CDR1 and CDR2 sequences are MDHEN and SYDVKM. This CDR3 has 16 residues. V was clipped by 3 bases and J by 4 bases; unmatched bases: 9. Using a J-beta primer mix together with a sample-barcoded 5' primer, a second PCR was run for roughly 6 to 11 cycles. One entry per CDR3 protein, called by TCRdb with MiXCR from the 5' RACE reads. Of 780,000 or so distinct CDR3 sequences in the sample, 56% were seen once. The chain couples TRBV28 to TRBJ2-5; 9 nucleotides agree with TRBD1. Source material: blood. This clonotype originated in a man aged 35 to 55 in good health. DNA of the CDR3: TGTGCCAGCAGTTTCGGTTTACTGGACAGGGGAGAGACCCAGTACTTC. Translating gives CASSFGLLDRGETQYF.